This T cell receptor (beta chain) derives from a study of blood T cell repertoires in COVID-19. Study summary: Material from acute and convalescent COVID-19 was sourced from the United States, Italy and Spain. T cells, B-cell-depleted T cells, or PBMCs supplied cDNA or gDNA.

Losses at the gene ends were 6 bases for V and 5 bases for J; bases not matched to a gene: 8. The CDR3 contains 15 residues. Germline V lookup: CDR1 KGHSH, CDR2 LQKENI. Original processing methods: Researchers report that nucleated cell counts were estimated from reference gene primer amplification. Sequenced by immunoSEQ multiplex PCR; TCRdb stores in-frame clones only, minus some. V, J and clone size derive from that table, while D and trimming were established from the DNA sequence. The sample has some 200,000 clones, approximately 81% seen once. The origin of this receptor is a woman aged 55 to 70 who had recovered from COVID-19. The material sequenced was peripheral blood. The rearrangement links TRBV18 to TRBJ1-5, with 9 bases matching TRBD1. The CDR3 DNA reads TGTGCCAGCTCCCTCGACAGGGGGTCCCATCAGCCCCAGCATTTT. Translation gives CASSLDRGSHQPQHF.